The entry that follows covers one T cell receptor (beta chain) sequence. The record originates from a study of cytomegalovirus exposure and HLA in healthy donors. The CDR3 runs 17 residues. Germline values: CDR1 SGHNT, CDR2 YYREEE (reference sequence). V was clipped by 4 bases and J by 3 bases, with 22 bases between them. Both 60 Vbeta primers and 13 Jbeta primers went into the PCR. The protocol was immunoSEQ multiplex PCR, while the TCRdb copy is restricted to in-frame clones and leaves out a portion. The repertoire holds roughly 120,000 clones, with about 73% as singletons. Sequenced material: PBMCs. This clonotype originated in a woman between 40 and 55 years old in good health and CMV-seropositive. This sequence joins TRBV5-4 and TRBJ2-5; a weak D match, TRBD1 (6 bases). In nucleotides, the CDR3 is TGTGCCAGCAGCCTGAGTGGGACACGATCCGGTAAAGAGACCCAGTACTTC. Its translation: CASSLSGTRSGKETQYF. The entire variable domain, with the rest obtained from reference TRBV5-4 and TRBJ2-5, is as follows: ETGVTQSPTHLIKTRGQQVTLRCSSQSGHNTVSWYQQALGQGPQFIFQYYREEENGRGNFPPRFSGLQFPNYSSELNVNALELDDSALYLCASSLSGTRSGKETQYFGPGTRLLVL.